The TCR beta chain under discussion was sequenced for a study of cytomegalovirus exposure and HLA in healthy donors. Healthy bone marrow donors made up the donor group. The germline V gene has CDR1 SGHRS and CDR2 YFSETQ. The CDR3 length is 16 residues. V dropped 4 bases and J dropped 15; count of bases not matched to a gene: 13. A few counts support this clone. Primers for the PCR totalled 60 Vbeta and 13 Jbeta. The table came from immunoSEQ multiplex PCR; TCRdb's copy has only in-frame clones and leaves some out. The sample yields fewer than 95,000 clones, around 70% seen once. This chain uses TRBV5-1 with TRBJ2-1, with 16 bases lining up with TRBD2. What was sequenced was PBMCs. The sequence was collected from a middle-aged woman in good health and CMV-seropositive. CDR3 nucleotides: TGCGCCAGCAGCCCGGCTATTGGGACTAGCGGGGGGGCCTTGTTCTTC. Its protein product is CASSPAIGTSGGALFF.